The T cell receptor beta chain under discussion was sequenced for a study of lymphopenia after photon versus proton radiotherapy (dated by TCRdb to about 2019). Regarding the complete study: The immunological effects of photon versus proton radiation therapy were compared in patients with gastrointestinal tumors who developed high-grade lymphopenia. The cohort included under 25 patients with gastrointestinal tumors who developed lymphopenia after receiving either photon or proton therapy. The goal of the study was to describe how the two radiation modalities differ in their effects on the immune system. The full study reports these points: During treatment, patients who received proton therapy stayed relatively stable, whereas patients who received photon therapy lost naive T cells and TCR diversity and gained effector/memory populations. Among patients across the cohort who died, overall survival time showed an inverse correlation with a larger post-nadir drop in TCR diversity. After the lymphocyte count nadir, oligoclonal expansion, especially of CD8+ Temra cells, was observed in photon-treated repertoires, and the drop in diversity was driven by this expansion. The survival association was assessed only in patients who died, and the authors presented better survival with proton therapy as a possibility rather than a demonstrated result.

Regarding this clone: Its antigen has not been determined. Base qualities are not provided; no much larger clone lies one nucleotide away.

Library preparation was by the immunoSEQ multiplex PCR assay. T cell repertoires were profiled with deep sequencing of rearranged TCR beta loci together with multiparametric flow cytometry. TCRdb provides this immuneACCESS table in a form limited to in-frame rearrangements. Some clones are lacking; in checked studies, under half of them reflect an unresolved V gene, and why the rest are absent is not known. The sample data list just over 40,000 clones, and approximately 86% of these were observed just once. Of the sample, about 9.4% falls within the top ten clones. The germline V gene provides CDR1 MGHRA and CDR2 YSYEKL. Counted from cysteine to phenylalanine, this CDR3 has 14 amino acids. This entry keeps only the CDR3 DNA: 42 bases, framed from base 1. Trimming removed 1 base from V and 0 bases from J, leaving 3 bases between the germline ends.

The sample was peripheral blood, taken from a patient treated with proton-based radiotherapy. Here the chain combines TRBV4-1 and TRBJ1-4; no D gene is confidently identified. The sequence was collected from a woman aged 70-85 years with pancreatic cancer. Some clones in this sample may be carry-over from other donors' samples. The CDR3 protein: CASSQGTTNEKLFF. The DNA reads as follows: TGCGCCAGCAGCCAAGGGACAACTAATGAAAAACTGTTTTTT.